Following are 12 T cell receptor beta chains from one sample sequenced in a study of CD39 and CD103 CD8 tumor-infiltrating T cells. Profiled with immunoSEQ multiplex PCR; TCRdb holds only in-frame clones, not every one. The table has hundreds of clones, roughly 41% seen once. Sequenced: CD39+ CD103+ CD8+ T cells sorted from the tumor. Regarding subset: CD103+CD39+ double-positive CD45RA- CD8 T cells. Receptors were obtained from a human donor with melanoma.

Only a few counts were recorded for this clone. The chain joins TRBV29-1 to TRBJ2-5; TRBD2 is a possible D gene (6 bases). The germline gives CDR1 SQVTM, CDR2 ANQGSEA. This CDR3 comprises 11 residues. The germline V and J ends were trimmed by 6 bases and 5 bases, with 10 bases remaining between them. The CDR3 region is CSVREWETQYF. CDR3 bases: TGCAGCGTCCGGGAGTGGGAGACCCAGTACTTC.

This clone rates as medium-sized. This rearrangement joins TRBV27 to TRBJ2-6; D not resolved. This CDR3 is built from 13 residues. In germline, CDR1 is MNHEY, CDR2 SMNVEV (reference sequence). Trimming removed 6 bases at V and 3 bases at J, with 6 bases between. The CDR3 nucleotides read TGTGCCAGCAGGGGTGGTGGGGCCAACGTCCTGACTTTC. Protein sequence: CASRGGGANVLTF.

The chain combines TRBV11-2 with TRBJ2-1; TRBD2 aligns across 7 bases. The ends lost 3 bases at V and 0 bases at J; junction bases unmatched: 2. Germline V lookup: CDR1 SGHAT, CDR2 FQNNGV. The CDR3 contains 15 residues. The CDR3 reads CASSLGGSSYNEQFF. The CDR3 DNA follows: TGTGCCAGCAGCTTGGGCGGGAGCTCCTACAATGAGCAGTTCTTC.

As regards this clone: This likely came from a read error, as a far larger clone is one base away. Different DNA sequences within this sample yield the same CDR3. V is TRBV11-1 and J is TRBJ2-2, with D unresolved. The germline V and J ends were trimmed by 5 bases and 6 bases, with 10 bases remaining between them. Germline values: CDR1 SGHAT, CDR2 FQDESV (reference sequence). The CDR3 consists of 13 residues. The CDR3 DNA reads TGTGCCAGCAGCCAAGATACAGCCGGGGAGCTGTTTTTT. Its translation: CASSQDTAGELFF.

In its sample, this clone is large. The rearrangement links TRBV30 to TRBJ1-3, with 7 bases fitting TRBD1. Germline V gives CDR1 GTSNPN, CDR2 SVGIG (reference sequence). CDR3 length: 11 amino acids. V trimming: 4 bases; J trimming: 8 bases; junction bases outside the gene matches: 2. The CDR3 nucleotides are TGTGCCTGGACAGGGGGGTACACCATATATTTT. Translating it yields CAWTGGYTIYF.

About this clone: One end of the junction fails to match germline, which may point to a read error. The J gene is TRBJ2-1, the V gene TRBV10-3; D is unclear. The CDR3 spans 13 residues. The V gene's germline CDR1 is ENHRY and CDR2 SYGVKD. The CDR3 DNA reads as TGTGCCAGCAGTCCTGAGGATCTGAATGAGCAGTTCTTC. It yields the protein CASSPEDLNEQFF.

The chain links TRBV5-8 to TRBJ1-5; D not resolved. The CDR3 sequence is 11 residues long. The germline gives CDR1 SGHTS, CDR2 YDEGEE. Trimming pared 3 bases from V and 7 bases from J, leaving 5 bases between. The CDR3 is CASSSEQPQHF. CDR3 DNA sequence: TGTGCCAGCAGCTCTGAGCAGCCCCAGCATTTT.

The V and J genes are TRBV28 and TRBJ1-4, with D hard to call. Per the germline V gene, CDR1 is MDHEN and CDR2 is SYDVKM. The CDR3 is made up of 11 amino acids. Trimming took 5 bases from V and 6 from J, leaving 4 bases between them. CDR3 DNA: TGTGCCAGCAGTCAGTATGAAAAACTGTTTTTT. Translated, it gives CASSQYEKLFF.

The genes are TRBV19 and TRBJ2-7, with 11 bases aligning to TRBD2. V gave up 3 bases and J gave up 2 bases; unmatched junction bases: 3. The CDR3 runs 15 residues. CDR1 and CDR2 (germline): LNHDA, SQIVND (reference sequence). CDR3 nucleotides: TGTGCCAGTAGTATGGAACTAGCGGGAGCCTACGAGCAGTACTTC. This translates into CASSMELAGAYEQYF. Full variable domain (missing parts from reference TRBV19 and TRBJ2-7): DGGITQSPKYLFRKEGQNVTLSCEQNLNHDAMYWYRQDPGQGLRLIYYSQIVNDFQKGDIAEGYSVSREKKESFPLTVTSAQKNPTAFYLCASSMELAGAYEQYFGPGTRLTVT.

This clone was counted between two and nine times. A far larger clone lies a single base away; this is likely a read error. The CDR3 nucleotides are TGTGCCAGCAGCTTGGATCTGGGTACTAGTAAAGGAGAGACCCAGTACTTC. It specifies CASSLDLGTSKGETQYF. This chain links TRBV5-4 with TRBJ2-5, with D maybe TRBD2 (5 bases). Trimming pared 0 bases from V and 4 bases from J, leaving 19 bases between. The CDR3 totals 17 residues. The germline V gene has CDR1 SGHNT and CDR2 YYREEE (reference sequence).

This clone was counted only a few times. The genes are TRBV5-1 and TRBJ2-2; 7 bases align to TRBD1. Germline CDR1 is SGHRS and CDR2 is YFSETQ. The CDR3 covers 16 residues. The trim removed 0 bases at V and 1 base at J, leaving 3 bases unmatched. The CDR3 reads CASSLGDRENTGELFF. DNA for the CDR3: TGCGCCAGCAGCTTGGGGGACAGAGAGAACACCGGGGAGCTGTTTTTT. Using reference TRBV5-1 and TRBJ2-2 for the parts outside the CDR3, the full variable domain is KAGVTQTPRYLIKTRGQQVTLSCSPISGHRSVSWYQQTPGQGLQFLFEYFSETQRNKGNFPGRFSGRQFSNSRSEMNVSTLELGDSALYLCASSLGDRENTGELFFGEGSRLTVL.

The V gene is TRBV2, the J gene TRBJ1-2; weak D call: TRBD1 (5 bases). The germline V and J ends were trimmed by 6 bases and 0 bases, with 14 bases remaining between them. CDR1 SNHLY and CDR2 FYNNEI come from the germline V gene. The CDR3 has 15 residues. CDR3 nucleotide sequence: TGTGCCAGCAGCCTGGGGGGGTCCACTAACTATGGCTACACCTTC. Encoded protein: CASSLGGSTNYGYTF.